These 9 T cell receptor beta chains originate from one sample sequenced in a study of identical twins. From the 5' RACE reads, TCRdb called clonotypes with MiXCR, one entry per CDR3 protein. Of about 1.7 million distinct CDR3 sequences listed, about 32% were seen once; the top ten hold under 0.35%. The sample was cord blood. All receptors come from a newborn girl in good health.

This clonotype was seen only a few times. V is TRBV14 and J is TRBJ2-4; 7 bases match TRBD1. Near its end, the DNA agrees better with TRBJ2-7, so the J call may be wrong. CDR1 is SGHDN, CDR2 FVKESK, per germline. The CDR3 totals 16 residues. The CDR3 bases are TGTGCCAGCAGCCAAGATGTAGGGACAGTTAGGAACGAGCAGTACTTC. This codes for CASSQDVGTVRNEQYF.

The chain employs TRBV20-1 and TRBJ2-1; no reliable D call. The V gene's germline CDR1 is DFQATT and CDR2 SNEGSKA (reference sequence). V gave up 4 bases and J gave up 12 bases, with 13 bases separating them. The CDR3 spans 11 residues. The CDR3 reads CSATGKRRQFF. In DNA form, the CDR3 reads TGCAGTGCTACCGGAAAAAGGCGGCAGTTCTTC.

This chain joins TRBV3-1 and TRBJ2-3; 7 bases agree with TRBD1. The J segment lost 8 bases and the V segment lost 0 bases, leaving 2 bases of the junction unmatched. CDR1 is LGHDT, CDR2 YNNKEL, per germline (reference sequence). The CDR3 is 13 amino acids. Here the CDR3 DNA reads TGTGCCAGCAGCCAAGAACCAGGGGGTACGCAGTATTTT. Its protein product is CASSQEPGGTQYF.

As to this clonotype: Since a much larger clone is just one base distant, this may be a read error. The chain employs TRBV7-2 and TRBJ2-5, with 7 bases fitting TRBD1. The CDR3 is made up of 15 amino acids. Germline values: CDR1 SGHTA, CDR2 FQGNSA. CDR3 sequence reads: CAGSPTPGQQETQYF. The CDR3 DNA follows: TGTGCCGGCAGCCCTACTCCGGGACAGCAAGAGACCCAGTACTTC.

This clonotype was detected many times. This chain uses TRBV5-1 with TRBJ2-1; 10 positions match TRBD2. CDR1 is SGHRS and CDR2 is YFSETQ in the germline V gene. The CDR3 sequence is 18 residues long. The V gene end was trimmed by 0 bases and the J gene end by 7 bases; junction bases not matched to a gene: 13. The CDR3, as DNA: TGCGCCAGCAGCTTGGAAAGTAGCGGGAGGCCAATACGGAATGAGCAGTTCTTC. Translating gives CASSLESSGRPIRNEQFF.

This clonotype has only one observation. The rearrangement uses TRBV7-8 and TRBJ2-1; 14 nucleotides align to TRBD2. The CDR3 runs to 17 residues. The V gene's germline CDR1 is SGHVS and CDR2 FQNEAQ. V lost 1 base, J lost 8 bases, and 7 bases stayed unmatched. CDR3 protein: CASSLGRGTSGSYEQFF. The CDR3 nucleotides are TGTGCCAGCAGCTTAGGTCGCGGGACTAGCGGGAGCTATGAGCAGTTCTTC.

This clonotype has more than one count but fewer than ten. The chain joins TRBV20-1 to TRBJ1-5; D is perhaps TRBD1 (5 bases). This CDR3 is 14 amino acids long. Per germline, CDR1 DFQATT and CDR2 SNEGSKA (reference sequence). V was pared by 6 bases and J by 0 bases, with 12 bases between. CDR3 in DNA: TGCAGTGCCAAACAGGTGCATAGCAATCAGCCCCAGCATTTT. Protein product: CSAKQVHSNQPQHF.

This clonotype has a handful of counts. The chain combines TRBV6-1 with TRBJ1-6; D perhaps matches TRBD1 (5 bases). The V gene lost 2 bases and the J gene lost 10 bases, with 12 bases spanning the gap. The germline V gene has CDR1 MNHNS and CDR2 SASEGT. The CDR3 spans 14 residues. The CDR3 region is CASSERRGCSPLHF. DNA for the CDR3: TGTGCCAGCAGTGAAAGAAGGGGATGCTCACCCCTCCACTTT.

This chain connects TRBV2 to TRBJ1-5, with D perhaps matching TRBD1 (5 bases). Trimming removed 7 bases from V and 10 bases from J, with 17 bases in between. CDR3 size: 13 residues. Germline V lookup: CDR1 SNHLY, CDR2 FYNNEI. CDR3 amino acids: CASNLGPTSPQHF. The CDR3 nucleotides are TGTGCCAGCAACCTGGGGCCGACTTCACCCCAGCATTTT. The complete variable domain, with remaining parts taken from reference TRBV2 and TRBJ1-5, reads EPEVTQTPSHQVTQMGQEVILRCVPISNHLYFYWYRQILGQKVEFLVSFYNNEISEKSEIFDDQFSVERPDGSNFTLKIRSTKLEDSAMYFCASNLGPTSPQHFGDGTRLSIL.